This entry lists 5 T cell receptor beta chains sequenced from one sample in a study of human T cells and chemical hapten exposure. Specified time point: patch test 3, about 24 weeks after DPC sensitization. As for treatment: therapeutic diphenylcyclopropenone sensitization with weekly scalp DPC. TCRdb redid the calling of the RACE reads with MiXCR, one entry per CDR3 protein. The profile shows about 52,000 distinct CDR3 sequences, approximately 9.9% of them singletons. Specimen: whole blood, collected in connection with sensitization to the hapten diphenylcyclopropenone (DPC). The origin of the receptors is a woman aged 40-49 years with alopecia areata. Some clones in this sample may be carry-over from other donors' samples.

The V gene is TRBV9, the J gene TRBJ1-5; D unclear. Trimming took 3 bases from V and 1 from J, leaving 8 bases between them. Germline V gene sequence: CDR1 SGDLS, CDR2 YYNGEE. This CDR3 contains 14 residues. The chain's CDR3 is CASSGVESNQPQHF. The CDR3 DNA follows: TGTGCCAGCAGCGGGGTTGAGAGCAATCAGCCCCAGCATTTT.

The V gene is TRBV19, the J gene TRBJ2-3; 10 bases match TRBD1. V shed 5 bases and J 5 bases; nucleotides not matched to a gene: 7. CDR3 length: 15 residues. Germline loops: CDR1 LNHDA, CDR2 SQIVND (reference sequence). The CDR3 nucleotides are TGTGCCAGTAGTCCAGGGACAGGGGCGGGAGATACGCAGTATTTT. The encoded protein is CASSPGTGAGDTQYF.

The table lists this clonotype with many counts. CDR3 bases: TGTGCCAGCAGCCCTACAGGAGAGAACACCGGGGAGCTGTTTTTT. Translated: CASSPTGENTGELFF. V gene TRBV7-6 combines with J gene TRBJ2-2; tentatively, D is TRBD1 (5 bases). Per the germline V gene, CDR1 is SGHVS and CDR2 is FNYEAQ. This CDR3 contains 15 residues. Trimming took 5 bases from V and 1 from J, leaving 11 bases between them.

The chain links TRBV7-6 to TRBJ1-1; TRBD1 agrees at 8 bases. There are 15 residues in the CDR3. Germline assignment: CDR1 SGHVS and CDR2 FNYEAQ. V lost 2 bases to trimming and J lost 0 bases; unmatched junction nucleotides: 2. The CDR3 sequence is CASSLSTGVNTEAFF. In nucleotides, the CDR3 is TGTGCCAGCAGCTTATCGACAGGGGTGAACACTGAAGCTTTCTTT.

The chain uses TRBV5-5 and TRBJ1-6; D not resolved. V was shortened by 0 bases and J by 10 bases, with 14 bases between the two germline ends. Germline CDR1 SGHKS, CDR2 YYEKEE (reference sequence). The CDR3 is made up of 15 amino acids. The CDR3 reads CASSLEGGLTSPLHF. CDR3 DNA sequence: TGTGCCAGCAGCTTGGAAGGAGGGTTAACGTCACCCCTCCACTTT.